This paragraph covers one T cell receptor (beta chain) sequence. The naive CD8 fraction comprised CD45RO-negative cells positively selected for CCR7 and excluded terminally differentiated effector memory CD45RA+ cells. V shed 7 bases and J shed 5 bases, with 11 bases lying between them. The CDR3 is made up of 11 amino acids. The germline V gene has CDR1 SQVTM and CDR2 ANQGSEA. The assay used deep level. Sorted-subset replicate PCR reactions were performed with roughly 200 ng DNA, corresponding to roughly 31,000 T cell genomes. Only in-frame clones appear in the TCRdb table, and some are missing; sequencing was by immunoSEQ multiplex PCR. The sample contains around 2,000,000 clones, approximately 94% of which appear only once. The record originates from a study of shared clonotypes between healthy human individuals.

This TCR derives from a young man in good health. Sequenced sample: naive CD8+ T cells sorted from blood. The chain uses TRBV29-1 and TRBJ1-2; no reliable D call. The DNA of the CDR3 is TGCAGCGCTTCAGTTGATTATGGCTACACCTTC. Protein product: CSASVDYGYTF.